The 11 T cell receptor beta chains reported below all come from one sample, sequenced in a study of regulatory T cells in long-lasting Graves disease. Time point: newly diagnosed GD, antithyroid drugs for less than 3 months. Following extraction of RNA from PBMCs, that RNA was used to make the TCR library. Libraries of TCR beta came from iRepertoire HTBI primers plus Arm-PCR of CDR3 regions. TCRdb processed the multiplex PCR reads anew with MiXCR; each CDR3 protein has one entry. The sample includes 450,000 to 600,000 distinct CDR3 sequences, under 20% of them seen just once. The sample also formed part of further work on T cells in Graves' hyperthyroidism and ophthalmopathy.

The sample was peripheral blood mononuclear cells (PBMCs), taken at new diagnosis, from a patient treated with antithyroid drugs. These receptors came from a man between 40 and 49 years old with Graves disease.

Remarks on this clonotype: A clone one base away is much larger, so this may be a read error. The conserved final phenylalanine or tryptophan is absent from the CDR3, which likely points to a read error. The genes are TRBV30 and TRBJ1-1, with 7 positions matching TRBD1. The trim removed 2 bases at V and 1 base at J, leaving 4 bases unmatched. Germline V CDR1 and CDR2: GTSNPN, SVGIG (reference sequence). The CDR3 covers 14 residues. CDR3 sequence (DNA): TGTGCCTGGAGTTCCGGGACAGCGAACACTGAAGCTTTCCTT. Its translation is CAWSSGTANTEAFL.

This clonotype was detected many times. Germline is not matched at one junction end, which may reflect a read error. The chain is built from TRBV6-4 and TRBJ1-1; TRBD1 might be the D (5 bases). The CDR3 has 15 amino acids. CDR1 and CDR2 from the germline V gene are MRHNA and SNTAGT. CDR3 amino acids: CASSYSPGTNTEAFF. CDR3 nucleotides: TGTGCCAGCAGTTACTCGCCGGGGACGAACACTGAAGCTTTCTTT.

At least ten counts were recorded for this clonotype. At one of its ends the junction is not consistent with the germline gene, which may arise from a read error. In DNA form, the CDR3 reads TGTGCCAGCAGCTTGTGGCTAGCGGGATATGAGCAGTACTTC. Translating it yields CASSLWLAGYEQYF. The rearrangement joins TRBV5-1 to TRBJ2-7; 9 bases map to TRBD2. The CDR3 is 14 residues long. Germline V gives CDR1 SGHRS, CDR2 YFSETQ.

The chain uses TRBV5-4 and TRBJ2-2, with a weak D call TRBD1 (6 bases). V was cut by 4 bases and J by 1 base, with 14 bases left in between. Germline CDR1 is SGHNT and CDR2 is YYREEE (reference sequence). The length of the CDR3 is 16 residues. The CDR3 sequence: CASSTPRGGNTGELFF. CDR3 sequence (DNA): TGTGCCAGCAGCACCCCCAGGGGCGGGAACACCGGGGAGCTGTTTTTT.

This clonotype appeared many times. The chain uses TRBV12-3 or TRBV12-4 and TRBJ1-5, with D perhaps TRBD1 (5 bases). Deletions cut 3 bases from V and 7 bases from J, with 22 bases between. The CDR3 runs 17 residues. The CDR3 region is CASSLAFGADGNQPQHF. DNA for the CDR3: TGTGCCAGCAGTTTGGCATTCGGGGCGGATGGAAACCAGCCCCAGCATTTT.

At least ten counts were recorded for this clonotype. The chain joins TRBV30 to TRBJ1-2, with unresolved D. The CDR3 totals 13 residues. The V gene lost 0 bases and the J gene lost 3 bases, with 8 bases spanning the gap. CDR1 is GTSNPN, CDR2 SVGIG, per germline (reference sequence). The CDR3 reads CAWSVNWDYGYTF. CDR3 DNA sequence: TGTGCCTGGAGTGTAAACTGGGACTATGGCTACACCTTC.

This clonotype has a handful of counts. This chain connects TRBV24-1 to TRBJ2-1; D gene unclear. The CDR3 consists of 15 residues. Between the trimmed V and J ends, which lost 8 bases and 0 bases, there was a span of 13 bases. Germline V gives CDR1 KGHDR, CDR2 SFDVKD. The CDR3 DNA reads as TGTGCCACCAAGCAAGGATCCAGCTCCTACAATGAGCAGTTCTTC. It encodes CATKQGSSSYNEQFF.

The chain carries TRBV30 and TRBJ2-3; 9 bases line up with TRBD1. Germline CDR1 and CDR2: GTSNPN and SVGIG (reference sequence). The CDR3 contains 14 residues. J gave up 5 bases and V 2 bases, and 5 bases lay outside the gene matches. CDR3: CAWSPNRGRDTQYF. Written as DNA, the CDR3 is TGTGCCTGGAGTCCGAACAGGGGGCGAGATACGCAGTATTTT.

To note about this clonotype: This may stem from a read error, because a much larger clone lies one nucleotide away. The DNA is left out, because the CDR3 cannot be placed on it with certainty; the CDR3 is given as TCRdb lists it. The CDR3 loop is CASSLVGTGTEASF. The chain joins TRBV5-1 to TRBJ1-1; the table calls TRBD1, which could not be checked here. The CDR3 is 14 residues long, ends included. CDR1 is SGHRS and CDR2 is YFSETQ in the germline V gene.

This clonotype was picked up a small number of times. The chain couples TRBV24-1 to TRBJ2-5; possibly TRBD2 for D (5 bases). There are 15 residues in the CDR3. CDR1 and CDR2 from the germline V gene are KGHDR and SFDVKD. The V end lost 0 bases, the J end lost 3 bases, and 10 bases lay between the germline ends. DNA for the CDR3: TGTGCCACCAGTGATTTGCAATCCGGGGAAGAGACCCAGTACTTC. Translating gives CATSDLQSGEETQYF.

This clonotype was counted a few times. The CDR3 bases are TGTGCCAGCAGTTTAGACCCTGGGTATACGCAGTATTTT. Its protein is CASSLDPGYTQYF. V is TRBV6-2 or TRBV6-3 and J is TRBJ2-3; D not resolved. The CDR3 runs to 13 residues. Trimming pared 4 bases from V and 7 bases from J, leaving 12 bases between. From germline, CDR1 is MNHEY and CDR2 SVGEGT.